This T cell receptor (beta chain) was captured by sequencing in a study of cytomegalovirus exposure and HLA in healthy donors. In the case of this clone: What it binds is unknown.

Regarding the study as a whole: An observed cluster of highly shared sequence variants was recorded as a likely sequencing artifact. Both high specificity and high sensitivity reportedly marked the classifier's diagnosis of cytomegalovirus status.

The PCR made use of 60 Vbeta and 13 Jbeta primers. TCRdb's copy holds only in-frame clones and misses some; the assay was immunoSEQ multiplex PCR. The table has 130,000 to 150,000 clones, about 80% seen once. Germline-derived CDR1 and CDR2 are SGHRS and YFSETQ. The CDR3 totals 14 residues. Trimming removed 3 bases from V and 3 bases from J; junction bases left unmatched: 2. Material for sequencing was PBMCs. The chain recombines TRBV5-1 with TRBJ2-1; 8 bases align to TRBD2. The TCR originated in a woman aged 55-69 years in good health and CMV-seropositive. The CDR3, as DNA: TGCGCCAGCAGCTCGGGACTAGACTACAATGAGCAGTTCTTC. Translated: CASSSGLDYNEQFF.